The 8 T cell receptor beta chains reported below all come from one sample, sequenced in a study of blood T cell repertoires in COVID-19. Sequenced by immunoSEQ multiplex PCR; TCRdb stores in-frame clones only, minus some. The table lists about 320,000 clones, 85% of them singletons, with around 2% in the top ten. What was sequenced was PBMCs or T cells enriched from blood (not recorded which). These receptors originate from a woman younger than 45 who had been exposed to COVID-19.

J is TRBJ1-6 and V is TRBV4-2; unclear D gene. Trimming stripped 0 bases from V and 7 bases from J, with 13 bases between. The CDR3 extends over 16 amino acids. From germline, CDR1 is LGHNA and CDR2 YNFKEQ. CDR3 residues: CASSQDNSRVNSPLHF. For the CDR3, the DNA is TGTGCCAGCAGCCAAGATAATAGTCGGGTAAATTCACCCCTCCACTTT.

The CDR3 DNA reads as TGTGCCAGCAGCCTTCCTAAGTCCGGGACAGGGGATGTAGGAGTTGGTTTCTCCGGAAACACCATATATTTT. Amino acid sequence: CASSLPKSGTGDVGVGFSGNTIYF. The V and J genes are TRBV7-8 and TRBJ1-3; 10 nucleotides match TRBD1. Germline assignment: CDR1 SGHVS and CDR2 FQNEAQ. The V gene end was trimmed by 5 bases and the J gene end by 4 bases; junction bases not matched to a gene: 32. CDR3 size: 24 residues.

V gene TRBV27 combines with J gene TRBJ1-2; D is unclear. V dropped 8 bases and J dropped 2 bases, with 12 bases sitting between them. The germline gives CDR1 MNHEY, CDR2 SMNVEV (reference sequence). The CDR3 is made up of 13 amino acids. Written as DNA, the CDR3 is TGTGCCAGCTCGAAGCACGGGAACTATGGCTACACCTTC. Translated, it gives CASSKHGNYGYTF.

The J gene is TRBJ2-2, the V gene TRBV6-5; D might be TRBD1 (5 bases). Germline V CDR1 and CDR2: MNHEY, SVGAGI. CDR3 length: 15 residues. Trimming stripped 1 base from V and 4 bases from J, with 10 bases between. This CDR3 is CASSYWQGGTGELFF. In DNA form, the CDR3 reads TGTGCCAGCAGTTACTGGCAGGGCGGCACCGGGGAGCTGTTTTTT.

This rearrangement joins TRBV30 to TRBJ1-6; D is undetermined. The CDR3 extends over 14 amino acids. CDR1 and CDR2 (germline): GTSNPN, SVGIG (reference sequence). Trimming removed 2 bases from V and 7 bases from J, with 12 bases in between. The CDR3 here is CAWSNNKRNSPLHF. Written as DNA, the CDR3 is TGTGCCTGGAGTAACAATAAGCGGAATTCACCCCTCCACTTT.

J is TRBJ2-2 and V is TRBV7-2, with TRBD1 matching 8 bases. This CDR3 has 16 amino acids. The V gene's germline CDR1 is SGHTA and CDR2 FQGNSA. V lost 0 bases, J lost 4 bases, and 4 bases stayed unmatched. The CDR3 here is CASSLASRGLTGELFF. The CDR3 nucleotides are TGTGCCAGCAGCTTAGCGTCCAGGGGGCTCACCGGGGAGCTGTTTTTT.

This clone was seen just once. The chain carries TRBV14 and TRBJ2-5; 11 bases agree with TRBD2. In germline, CDR1 is SGHDN, CDR2 FVKESK. Losses at the gene ends were 5 bases for V and 4 bases for J; bases not matched to a gene: 9. The CDR3 runs to 16 residues. The chain's CDR3 is CASSAATSGVPETQYF. The DNA of the CDR3 is TGTGCCAGCAGCGCTGCGACTAGCGGGGTACCAGAGACCCAGTACTTC.

In this sample, this clone turned up once. The J gene is TRBJ2-5, the V gene TRBV7-3; a possible D gene is TRBD2 (5 bases). Germline V CDR1 and CDR2: SGHTA, FQGTGA. The CDR3 is 16 residues long. Trimming took off 0 bases at V and 2 bases at J, with 13 bases between the two ends. CDR3 DNA sequence: TGTGCCAGCAGCTTAACGTTTTCAGCGGAGCAAGAGACCCAGTACTTC. Translation: CASSLTFSAEQETQYF.